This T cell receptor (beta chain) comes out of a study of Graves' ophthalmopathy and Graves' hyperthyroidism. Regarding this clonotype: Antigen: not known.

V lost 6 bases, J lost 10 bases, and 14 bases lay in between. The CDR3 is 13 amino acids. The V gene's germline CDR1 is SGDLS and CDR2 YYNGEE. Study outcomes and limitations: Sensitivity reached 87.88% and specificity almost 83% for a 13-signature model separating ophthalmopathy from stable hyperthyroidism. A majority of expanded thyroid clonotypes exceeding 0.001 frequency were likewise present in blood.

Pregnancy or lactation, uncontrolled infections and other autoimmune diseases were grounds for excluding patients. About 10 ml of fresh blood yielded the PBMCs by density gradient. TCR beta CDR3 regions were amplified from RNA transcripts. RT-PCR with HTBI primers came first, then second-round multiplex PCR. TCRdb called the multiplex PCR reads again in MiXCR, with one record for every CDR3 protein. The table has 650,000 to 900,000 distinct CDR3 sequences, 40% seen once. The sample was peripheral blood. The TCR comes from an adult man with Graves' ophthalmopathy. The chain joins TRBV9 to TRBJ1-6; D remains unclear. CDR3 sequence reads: CASTTTTQSPLHF. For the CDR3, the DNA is TGTGCCAGCACCACGACGACCCAATCACCCCTCCACTTT.